Shown below are 5 T cell receptor beta chains from a single sample sequenced in a study of shared clonotypes between healthy human individuals. Profiling relied on immunoSEQ multiplex PCR, and the TCRdb table lists in-frame clones only, not all of them. The sample lists fewer than 350,000 clones, around 90% occurring once. Sequencing was carried out using memory CD8+ T cells sorted from blood. Regarding subset: CD45RO+ cells pooled with CCR7-negative TemRA cells. These receptors were collected from a man aged 18 to 30 in good health.

This clone appeared a single time. The chain is built from TRBV4-3 and TRBJ1-4; 10 nucleotides line up with TRBD1. CDR3 length: 16 residues. From germline, CDR1 is LGHNA and CDR2 YSLEER. V shed 1 base, J shed 5 bases, and the junction held 4 bases outside the gene matches. CDR3 sequence: CASSQGPTGGNEKLFF. The CDR3 DNA follows: TGCGCCAGCAGCCAAGGCCCGACAGGGGGCAATGAAAAACTGTTTTTT.

V gene TRBV6-6 combines with J gene TRBJ1-2; D is ambiguous. CDR1 and CDR2 from the germline V gene are MNHNY and SVGAGI (reference sequence). The CDR3 totals 13 residues. Trimming removed 6 bases at V and 5 bases at J, with 13 bases between. The chain's CDR3 is CASSTDIAYGYTF. DNA of the CDR3: TGTGCCAGCAGCACAGACATCGCGTATGGCTACACCTTC.

The chain has TRBV6-1 and TRBJ2-5, with D perhaps TRBD2 (6 bases). V gave up 6 bases and J gave up 5 bases, with 16 bases separating them. The germline CDR1 and CDR2 sequences are MNHNS and SASEGT. This CDR3 is 14 amino acids long. In DNA, the CDR3 is TGTGCCAGCAGCCGACTGACGGCGGGGGAGACCCAGTACTTC. Its translation is CASSRLTAGETQYF.

The rearrangement links TRBV27 to TRBJ2-2; unclear D gene. CDR3 size: 15 residues. CDR1 MNHEY and CDR2 SMNVEV come from the germline V gene (reference sequence). Trimming removed 2 bases at V and 1 base at J, with 8 bases between. The CDR3 region has the DNA TGTGCCAGCAGTTTAGTGGTAGGGAACACCGGGGAGCTGTTTTTT. Translated: CASSLVVGNTGELFF.

This clone appeared once. This sequence joins TRBV7-8 and TRBJ2-3; TRBD2 matches at 8 bases. V trimming: 4 bases; J trimming: 2 bases; junction bases outside the gene matches: 5. The germline gives CDR1 SGHVS, CDR2 FQNEAQ. This CDR3 region has 15 residues. The CDR3 region is CASSSFSGDTDTQYF. The CDR3 DNA is TGTGCCAGCAGCTCCTTTAGCGGGGACACAGATACGCAGTATTTT.